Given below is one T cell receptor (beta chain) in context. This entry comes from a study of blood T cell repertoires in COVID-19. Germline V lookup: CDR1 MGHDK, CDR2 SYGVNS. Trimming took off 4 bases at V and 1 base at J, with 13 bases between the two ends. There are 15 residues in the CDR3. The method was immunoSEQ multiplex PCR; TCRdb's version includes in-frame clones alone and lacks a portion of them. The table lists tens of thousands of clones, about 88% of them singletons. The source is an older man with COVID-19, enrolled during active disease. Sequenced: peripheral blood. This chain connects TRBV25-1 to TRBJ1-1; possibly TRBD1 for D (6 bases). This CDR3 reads CASSGRGHGNTEAFF. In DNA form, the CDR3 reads TGTGCCAGCAGTGGCAGGGGACATGGGAACACTGAAGCTTTCTTT. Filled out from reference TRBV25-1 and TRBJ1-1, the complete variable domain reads EADIYQTPRYLVIGTGKKITLECSQTMGHDKMYWYQQDPGMELHLIHYSYGVNSTEKGDLSSESTVSRIRTEHFPLTLESARPSHTSQYLCASSGRGHGNTEAFFGQGTRLTVV.